Included here is one T cell receptor beta chain sequence, with context. For unsorted samples, genomic DNA was extracted from about 90 million PBMCs. Under the authors' procedure: Junction-only immunoSEQ data arrived without quality scores, meaning filtering differed. The protocol was immunoSEQ multiplex PCR, while the TCRdb copy is restricted to in-frame clones and leaves out a portion. V and J calls and clone size are copied from that table; D and trimming were computed from the DNA. Of over 400,000 clones listed, 81% are singletons. These data come from a study of shared clonotypes between healthy human individuals. Germline V gene lookup returns CDR1 SQVTM and CDR2 ANQGSEA. Unmatched junction bases numbered 3, after V lost 1 base and J lost 3 bases. This CDR3 region has 15 residues.

The V call is TRBV29-1, the J call TRBJ2-1, with 10 bases aligning to TRBD2. This receptor was identified in a woman in her thirties or forties in good health. Some clones in this sample may be carry-over from other donors' samples. Input material: PBMCs. This CDR3 is CSVEVGTSDYNEQFF. The CDR3 DNA reads as TGCAGCGTTGAAGTCGGGACTAGCGACTACAATGAGCAGTTCTTC.